This passage covers 8 T cell receptor beta chains from one sample sequenced in a study of T cell clones after liver transplantation (dated by TCRdb to between 2019 and 2020). The library was made by the immunoSEQ multiplex PCR assay. TCRdb mirrors the immuneACCESS table, restricted to in-frame sequences. Some clones are absent from its copies; in checked studies, under half trace to an unresolved V gene, and the reason for the others is unknown. Present in this sample are tens of thousands of clones, around 70% of which were seen just once. Around 9.1% of the sample lies in the top ten. The sequenced sample was CD4+ T cells from blood, obtained at the 22-month timepoint. These receptors came from a human patient who received a liver transplant. After a transplant, the donor of the graft may account for some T cells.

The chain is built from TRBV28 and TRBJ1-5; possible D gene TRBD1, 6 bases. Per germline, CDR1 MDHEN and CDR2 SYDVKM. V was shortened by 6 bases and J by 5 bases, with 17 bases between the two germline ends. This CDR3 comprises 15 residues. CDR3 amino acids: CASRPQGGGYQPQHF. For the CDR3, the DNA is TGTGCCAGCAGACCCCAAGGGGGGGGCTATCAGCCCCAGCATTTT.

The table lists this clone with a count of one. The chain is built from TRBV2 and TRBJ2-6; D perhaps matches TRBD1 (5 bases). The V gene's germline CDR1 is SNHLY and CDR2 FYNNEI. Trimming took off 2 bases at V and 1 base at J, with 12 bases between the two ends. This CDR3 contains 17 residues. CDR3 protein: CASSESPTGSGANVLTF. CDR3 bases: TGTGCCAGCAGTGAATCACCTACAGGATCTGGGGCCAACGTCCTGACTTTC. The full variable domain, with the rest looked up from reference TRBV2 and TRBJ2-6, is EPEVTQTPSHQVTQMGQEVILRCVPISNHLYFYWYRQILGQKVEFLVSFYNNEISEKSEIFDDQFSVERPDGSNFTLKIRSTKLEDSAMYFCASSESPTGSGANVLTFGAGSRLTVL.

V usage is TRBV14 and J usage is TRBJ1-6; D not certain. V was shortened by 4 bases and J by 7 bases, with 14 bases between the two germline ends. The germline CDR1 and CDR2 sequences are SGHDN and FVKESK. This CDR3 comprises 15 residues. CDR3 DNA: TGTGCCAGCAGCCGCAACCGGGCCCCGAATTCACCCCTCCACTTT. Protein product: CASSRNRAPNSPLHF.

Of note for this clone: One end of the junction varies from germline; a read error may be responsible. The chain has TRBV9 and TRBJ1-6; D call uncertain. From germline, CDR1 is SGDLS and CDR2 YYNGEE. The CDR3 sequence is 16 residues long. Written as DNA, the CDR3 is TGTGTCAGCAGCCCGGATCTTAGCTCCTATAATTCACCCCTCCACTTT. This gives the protein CVSSPDLSSYNSPLHF.

This clone was found once. The chain has TRBV30 and TRBJ2-2, with 9 nucleotides matching TRBD2. The CDR3 length is 16 residues. Germline lookup yields CDR1 GTSNPN and CDR2 SVGIG (reference sequence). V lost 4 bases to trimming and J lost 3 bases; unmatched junction nucleotides: 9. The CDR3 DNA reads TGTGCCTGGAATACGCGGGGGGGCTGGGACACCGGGGAGCTGTTTTTT. This codes for CAWNTRGGWDTGELFF.

V gene TRBV27 combines with J gene TRBJ2-5; 9 bases align to TRBD2. Unmatched junction bases numbered 11, after V lost 10 bases and J lost 5 bases. This CDR3 comprises 14 residues. Looked up from germline, CDR1 is MNHEY and CDR2 is SMNVEV (reference sequence). The CDR3 coding sequence is TGTGCCACCTCTCGCGGGGGGGCCCGTGAGACCCAGTACTTC. Translating gives CATSRGGARETQYF.

V usage is TRBV28 and J usage is TRBJ2-7; D is possibly TRBD1 (6 bases). The CDR3 contains 13 residues. CDR1 and CDR2 (germline): MDHEN, SYDVKM. The V end was cut by 1 base, the J end by 5 bases, with 9 bases between. In DNA, the CDR3 is TGTGCCAGCAGTTTATCGGCAGGGGACGAGCAGTACTTC. It is translated as CASSLSAGDEQYF.

The V gene is TRBV7-6, the J gene TRBJ2-5; 9 bases map to TRBD1. J gave up 12 bases and V 1 base, and 12 bases lay outside the gene matches. The CDR3 contains 15 residues. Germline assignment: CDR1 SGHVS and CDR2 FNYEAQ. This CDR3 is CASSLEPGQGPVEYF. CDR3 coding DNA: TGTGCCAGCAGCTTAGAACCGGGACAGGGCCCTGTAGAGTACTTC.